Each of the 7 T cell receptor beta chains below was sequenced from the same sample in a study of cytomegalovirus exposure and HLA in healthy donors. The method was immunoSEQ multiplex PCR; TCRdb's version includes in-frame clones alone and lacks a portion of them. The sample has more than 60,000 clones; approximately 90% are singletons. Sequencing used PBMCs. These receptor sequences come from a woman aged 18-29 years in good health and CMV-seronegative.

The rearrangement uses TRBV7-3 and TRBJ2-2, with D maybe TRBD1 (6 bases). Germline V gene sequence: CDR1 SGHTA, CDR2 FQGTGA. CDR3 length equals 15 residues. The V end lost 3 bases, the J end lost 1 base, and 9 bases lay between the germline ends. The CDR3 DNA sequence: TGTGCCAGCAGCTTTGGGACATTGAACACCGGGGAGCTGTTTTTT. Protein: CASSFGTLNTGELFF.

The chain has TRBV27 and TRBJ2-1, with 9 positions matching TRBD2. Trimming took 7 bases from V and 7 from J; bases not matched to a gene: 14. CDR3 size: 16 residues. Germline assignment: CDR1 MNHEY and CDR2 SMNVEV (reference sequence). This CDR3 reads CASISSGVLGLNEQFF. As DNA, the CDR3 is TGTGCCAGCATATCTAGCGGGGTCTTGGGGTTGAATGAGCAGTTCTTC.

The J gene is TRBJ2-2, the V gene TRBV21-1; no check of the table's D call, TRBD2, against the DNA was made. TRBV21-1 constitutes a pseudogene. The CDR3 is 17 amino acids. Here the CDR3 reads CASSSPRGTDHTGELFF. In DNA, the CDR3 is TGTGCCAGCAGCTCCCCTCGGGGGACGGACCACACCGGGGAGCTGTTTTTT.

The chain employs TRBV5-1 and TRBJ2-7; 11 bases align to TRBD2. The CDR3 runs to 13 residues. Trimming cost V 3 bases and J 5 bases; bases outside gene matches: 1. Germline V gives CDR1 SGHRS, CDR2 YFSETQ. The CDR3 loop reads CASSSLAGDEQYF. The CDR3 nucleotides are TGCGCCAGCAGCTCACTAGCGGGAGACGAGCAGTACTTC. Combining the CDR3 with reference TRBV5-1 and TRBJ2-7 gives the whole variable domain KAGVTQTPRYLIKTRGQQVTLSCSPISGHRSVSWYQQTPGQGLQFLFEYFSETQRNKGNFPGRFSGRQFSNSRSEMNVSTLELGDSALYLCASSSLAGDEQYFGPGTRLTVT.

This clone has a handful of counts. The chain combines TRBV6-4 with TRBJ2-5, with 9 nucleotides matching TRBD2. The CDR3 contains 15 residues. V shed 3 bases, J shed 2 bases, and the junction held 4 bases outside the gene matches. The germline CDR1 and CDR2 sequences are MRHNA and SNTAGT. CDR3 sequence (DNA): TGTGCCAGCAGTGAACTAGCGGGCAAACAAGAGACCCAGTACTTC. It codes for CASSELAGKQETQYF.

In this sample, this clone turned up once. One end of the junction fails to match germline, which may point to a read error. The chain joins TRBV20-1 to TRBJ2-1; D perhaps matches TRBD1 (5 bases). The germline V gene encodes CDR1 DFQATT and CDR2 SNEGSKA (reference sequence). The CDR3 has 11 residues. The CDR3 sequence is CSARVTGKTLF. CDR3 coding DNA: TGCAGTGCTAGAGTAACAGGAAAGACGCTCTTC.

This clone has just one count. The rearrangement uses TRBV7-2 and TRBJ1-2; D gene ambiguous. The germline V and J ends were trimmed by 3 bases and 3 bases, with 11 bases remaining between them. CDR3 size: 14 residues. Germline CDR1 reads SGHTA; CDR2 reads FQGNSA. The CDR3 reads CASSLSAQHYGYTF. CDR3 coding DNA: TGTGCCAGCAGCTTGTCAGCGCAACACTATGGCTACACCTTC.